The sequence of this T cell receptor beta chain was determined in a study of read filtering for tumor transcriptome and immune sequencing. For the study at large: Revised staging placed roughly eight patients in R-ISS I, approximately 16 in II, 7 in III.

This clonotype was counted only a few times. No antigen is known for it. The library was built from approximately 400 ng RNA with molecular barcoded adaptors for alpha/delta and beta/gamma chains. TCRdb analysed the reads with MiXCR anew, one entry per CDR3 protein. Of fewer than 90,000 distinct CDR3 sequences in the sample, around an eighth were seen once. Bone marrow was sampled from every patient at the time of active disease. Study findings and constraints: Even smaller IR-seq throughput identified most shared clonotypes.

Per the germline V gene, CDR1 is SGHKS and CDR2 is YYEKEE (reference sequence). The CDR3 consists of 17 residues. Trimming removed 0 bases at V and 1 base at J, with 17 bases between. Source material: a population of CD138-negative cells sorted from bone marrow. The chain recombines TRBV5-5 with TRBJ2-7, with D possibly TRBD1 on 6 matching bases. This TCR came from a donor aged 40 or over with multiple myeloma. The CDR3 sequence is CASSLGGYGTTSYEQYF. The DNA for the CDR3 is TGTGCCAGCAGCTTGGGGGGGTACGGGACAACTTCCTACGAGCAGTACTTC.